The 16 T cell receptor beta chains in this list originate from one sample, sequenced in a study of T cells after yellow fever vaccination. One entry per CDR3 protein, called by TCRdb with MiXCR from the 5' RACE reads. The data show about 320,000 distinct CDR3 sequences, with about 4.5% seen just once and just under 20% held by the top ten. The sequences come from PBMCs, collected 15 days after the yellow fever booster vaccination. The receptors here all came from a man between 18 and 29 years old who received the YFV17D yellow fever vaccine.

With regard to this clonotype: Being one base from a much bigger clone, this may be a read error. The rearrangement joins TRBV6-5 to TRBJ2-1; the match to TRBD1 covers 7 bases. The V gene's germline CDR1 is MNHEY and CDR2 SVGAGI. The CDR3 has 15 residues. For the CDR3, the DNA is TGTGACAGCAGTTCCGGGACAGATTCCTACAATGAGCAGTTCTTC. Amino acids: CDSSSGTDSYNEQFF.

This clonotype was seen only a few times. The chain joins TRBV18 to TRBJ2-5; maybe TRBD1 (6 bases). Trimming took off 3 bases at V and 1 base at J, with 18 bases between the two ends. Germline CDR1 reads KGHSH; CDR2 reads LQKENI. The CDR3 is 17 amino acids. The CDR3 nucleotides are TGTGCCAGCTCACCGCGGTATGGGGGCCGGTCCCAAGAGACCCAGTACTTC. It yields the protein CASSPRYGGRSQETQYF.

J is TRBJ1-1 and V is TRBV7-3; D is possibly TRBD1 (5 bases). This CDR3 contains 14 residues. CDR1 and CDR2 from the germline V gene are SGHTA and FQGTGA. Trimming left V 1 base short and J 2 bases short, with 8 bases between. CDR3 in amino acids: CASSLNGGNTEAFF. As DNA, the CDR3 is TGTGCCAGCAGCTTAAACGGGGGAAACACTGAAGCTTTCTTT. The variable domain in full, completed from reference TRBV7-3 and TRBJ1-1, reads GAGVSQTPSNKVTEKGKYVELRCDPISGHTALYWYRQSLGQGPEFLIYFQGTGAADDSGLPNDRFFAVRPEGSVSTLKIQRTERGDSAVYLCASSLNGGNTEAFFGQGTRLTVV.

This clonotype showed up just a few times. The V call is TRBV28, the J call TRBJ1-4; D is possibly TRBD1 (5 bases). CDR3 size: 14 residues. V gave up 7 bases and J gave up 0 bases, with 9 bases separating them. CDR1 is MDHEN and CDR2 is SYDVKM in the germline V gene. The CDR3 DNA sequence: TGTGCCAGCAACGGGGCAGCAACTAATGAAAAACTGTTTTTT. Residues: CASNGAATNEKLFF.

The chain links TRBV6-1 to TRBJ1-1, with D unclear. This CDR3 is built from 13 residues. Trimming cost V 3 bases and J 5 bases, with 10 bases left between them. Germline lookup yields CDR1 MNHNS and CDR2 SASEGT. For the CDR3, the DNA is TGTGCCAGCAGTGAGACACGAGAGACTGAAGCTTTCTTT. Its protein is CASSETRETEAFF.

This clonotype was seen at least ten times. CDR3 region: CASTQSLTGGGYTF. As DNA, the CDR3 is TGTGCCAGCACCCAATCCCTCACAGGGGGTGGCTACACCTTC. The V call is TRBV6-5, the J call TRBJ1-2, with 8 bases lining up with TRBD1. The V segment lost 7 bases and the J segment 7 bases; nucleotides outside the gene matches: 11. The CDR3 contains 14 residues. Germline V CDR1 and CDR2: MNHEY, SVGAGI.

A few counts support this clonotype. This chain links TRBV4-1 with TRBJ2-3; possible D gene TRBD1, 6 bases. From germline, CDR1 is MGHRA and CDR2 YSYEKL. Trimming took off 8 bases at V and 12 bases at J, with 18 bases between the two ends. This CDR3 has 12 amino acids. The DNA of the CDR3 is TGCGCCAGCCGGTCAGGGGATGGAACCCAGTATTTT. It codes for CASRSGDGTQYF.

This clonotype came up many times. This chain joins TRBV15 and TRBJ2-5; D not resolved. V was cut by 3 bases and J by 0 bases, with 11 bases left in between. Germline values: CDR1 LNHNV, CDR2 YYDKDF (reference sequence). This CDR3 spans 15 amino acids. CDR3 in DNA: TGTGCCACCAGCAGGGGTCCACGGAACCAAGAGACCCAGTACTTC. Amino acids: CATSRGPRNQETQYF.

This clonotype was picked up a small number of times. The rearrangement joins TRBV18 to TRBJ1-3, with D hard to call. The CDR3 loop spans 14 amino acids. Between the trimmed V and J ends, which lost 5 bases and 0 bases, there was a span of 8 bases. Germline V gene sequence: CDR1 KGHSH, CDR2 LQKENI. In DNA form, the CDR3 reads TGTGCCAGCTCATCGGCCAACTCTGGAAACACCATATATTTT. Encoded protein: CASSSANSGNTIYF.

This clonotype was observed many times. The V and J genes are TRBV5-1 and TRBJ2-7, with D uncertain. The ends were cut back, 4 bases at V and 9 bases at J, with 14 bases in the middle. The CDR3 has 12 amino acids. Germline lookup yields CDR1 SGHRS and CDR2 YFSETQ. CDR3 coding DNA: TGCGCCAGCAGCCCAGGACCGAAGGGGCAGTACGTC. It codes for CASSPGPKGQYV.

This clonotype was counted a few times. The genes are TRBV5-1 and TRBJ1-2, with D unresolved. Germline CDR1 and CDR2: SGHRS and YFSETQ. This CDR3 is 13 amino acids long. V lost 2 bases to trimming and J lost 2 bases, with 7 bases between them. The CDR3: CASSFTENYGYTF. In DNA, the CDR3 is TGCGCCAGCAGCTTCACAGAGAACTATGGCTACACCTTC.

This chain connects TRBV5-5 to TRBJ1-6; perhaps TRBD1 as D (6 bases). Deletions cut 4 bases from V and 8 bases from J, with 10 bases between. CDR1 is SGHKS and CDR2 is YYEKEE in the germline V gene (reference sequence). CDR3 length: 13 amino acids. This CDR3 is CASSPDRYSPLHF. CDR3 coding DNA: TGTGCCAGCAGCCCGGACAGATATTCACCCCTCCACTTT.

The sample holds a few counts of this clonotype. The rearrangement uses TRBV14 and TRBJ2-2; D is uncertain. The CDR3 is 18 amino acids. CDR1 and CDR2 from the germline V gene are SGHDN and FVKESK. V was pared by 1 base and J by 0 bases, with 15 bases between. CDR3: CASSQAFGRRANTGELFF. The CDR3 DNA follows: TGTGCCAGCAGCCAAGCGTTTGGCAGGCGAGCGAACACCGGGGAGCTGTTTTTT.

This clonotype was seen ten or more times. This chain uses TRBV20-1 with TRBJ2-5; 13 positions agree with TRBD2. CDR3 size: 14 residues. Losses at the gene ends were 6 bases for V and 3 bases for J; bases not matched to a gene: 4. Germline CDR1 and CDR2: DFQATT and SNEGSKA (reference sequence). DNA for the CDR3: TGCAGTGCCGCTGGACTAGCGGGGGAAGAGACCCAGTACTTC. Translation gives CSAAGLAGEETQYF.

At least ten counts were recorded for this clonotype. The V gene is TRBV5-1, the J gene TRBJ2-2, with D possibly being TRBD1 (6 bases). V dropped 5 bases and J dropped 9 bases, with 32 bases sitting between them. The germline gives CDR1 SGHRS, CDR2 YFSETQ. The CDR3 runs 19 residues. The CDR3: CASRLSGTRIASPLRELFF. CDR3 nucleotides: TGCGCCAGCAGACTGTCCGGGACAAGAATTGCTTCTCCACTCCGGGAGCTGTTTTTT. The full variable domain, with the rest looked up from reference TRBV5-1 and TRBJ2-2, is KAGVTQTPRYLIKTRGQQVTLSCSPISGHRSVSWYQQTPGQGLQFLFEYFSETQRNKGNFPGRFSGRQFSNSRSEMNVSTLELGDSALYLCASRLSGTRIASPLRELFFGEGSRLTVL.

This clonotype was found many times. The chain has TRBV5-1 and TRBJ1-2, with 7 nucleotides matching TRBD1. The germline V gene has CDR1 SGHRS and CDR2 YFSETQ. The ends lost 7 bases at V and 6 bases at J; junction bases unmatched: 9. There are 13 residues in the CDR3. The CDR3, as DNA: TGCGCCAGCGGGGGAGACAGGGTTCATGGCTACACCTTC. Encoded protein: CASGGDRVHGYTF.